A selection of T cell receptor beta chains follows, all from one sample in a study of metastatic and nonmetastatic thyroid tumors. With MiXCR, TCRdb called clones anew from the PCR reads. This repertoire shows 46,000 or so clones, about 15% found once; its top ten account for roughly 22%. Material: blood. The receptor set was obtained from a female donor with papillary thyroid cancer or a benign thyroid nodule (not recorded which). Some clones in this sample may be carry-over from other donors' samples. Each CDR3 is given with its conserved first and last residue. Fields, in order: V gene, CDR3 protein.

v_gene: TRBV28
CDR3aa: CASSWHGYDQPQHF

v_gene: TRBV20-1
CDR3aa: CSARVSALLGSDTQYF

v_gene: TRBV19
CDR3aa: CASTSGVGETQYF

v_gene: TRBV18
CDR3aa: CASSPGRTSSYNEQFF

v_gene: TRBV20-1
CDR3aa: CSSSHRQGTDTQYF

v_gene: TRBV7-9
CDR3aa: CASSSTSGSWGEQFF

v_gene: TRBV10-2
CDR3aa: CASSESAVPEAFF

v_gene: TRBV2
CDR3aa: CASGGAGGTLYNEQFF

v_gene: TRBV3-1
CDR3aa: CASSPGTGETEAFF

v_gene: TRBV6-1
CDR3aa: CASSLDNESRGYTF

v_gene: TRBV2
CDR3aa: CASSDNPSGFTEAFF

v_gene: TRBV15
CDR3aa: CATSRGQYTGELFF

v_gene: TRBV11-3
CDR3aa: CASSFRLRDEQYF